These 27 T cell receptor beta chains were all obtained from the same sample, sequenced in a study of read filtering for tumor transcriptome and immune sequencing. Molecular barcoded adaptors covering alpha/delta and beta/gamma chains were used on approximately 440 ng RNA. In TCRdb, the reads were re-called with MiXCR into one record per CDR3 protein. The sample carries around 40,000 distinct CDR3 sequences, about 11% recorded once. The sequenced material came from a population of CD138-negative cells sorted from bone marrow. The receptors derive from a donor older than 35 with multiple myeloma.

Comment on this clonotype: A much larger clone differs from this one at a single base, so this may be a read error. The chain links TRBV6-5 to TRBJ2-1; D is perhaps TRBD1 or TRBD2 (5 bases each). Germline-derived CDR1 and CDR2 are MNHEY and SVGAGI. This CDR3 spans 12 amino acids. Deletions cut 8 bases from V and 12 bases from J, with 17 bases between. CDR3 amino acids: CASWDLGSGQFF. CDR3 nucleotide sequence: TGTGCCAGCTGGGACCTCGGATCTGGGCAGTTCTTC.

The sample holds many counts of this clonotype. J is TRBJ1-1 and V is TRBV3-1, with unresolved D. V lost 1 base, J lost 0 bases, and 12 bases lay in between. Germline CDR1 reads LGHDT; CDR2 reads YNNKEL (reference sequence). The CDR3 totals 16 residues. The CDR3 nucleotides read TGTGCCAGCAGCCAAGGGATCCCCAGCCTGAACACTGAAGCTTTCTTT. The encoded protein is CASSQGIPSLNTEAFF.

The rearrangement links TRBV7-9 to TRBJ2-7; 15 bases line up with TRBD2. The CDR3 contains 18 residues. V gave up 5 bases and J gave up 4 bases; unmatched junction bases: 12. In germline, CDR1 is SEHNR, CDR2 FQNEAQ (reference sequence). The CDR3 nucleotides read TGTGCCAGCAGCACGGGGACTAGCGGGGGGACTTTCTGGTACGAGCAGTACTTC. Protein sequence: CASSTGTSGGTFWYEQYF.

Many counts were recorded for this clonotype. A much bigger clone sits one base away, suggesting this may be a read error. The chain combines TRBV28 with TRBJ2-3; D not resolved. Germline V gene lookup returns CDR1 MDHEN and CDR2 SYDVKM. The CDR3 covers 12 residues. V dropped 6 bases and J dropped 2 bases, with 6 bases sitting between them. The CDR3 DNA is TGTGCCAGCAGAACTGCCACAGATACGCAGTATTTT. The encoded protein is CASRTATDTQYF.

V usage is TRBV6-5 and J usage is TRBJ1-3, with a possible D match to TRBD1 (6 bases). CDR1 is MNHEY and CDR2 is SVGAGI in the germline V gene. This CDR3 contains 16 residues. V shed 5 bases and J shed 0 bases, with 14 bases lying between them. The CDR3 spells CASSLTGTPSGNTIYF. DNA of the CDR3: TGTGCCAGCAGTCTTACCGGGACACCCTCTGGAAACACCATATATTTT.

This clonotype was seen at least ten times. This chain connects TRBV5-1 to TRBJ1-5; the match to TRBD1 covers 8 bases. V shed 1 base, J shed 1 base, and the junction held 10 bases outside the gene matches. The CDR3 consists of 18 residues. Germline assignment: CDR1 SGHRS and CDR2 YFSETQ. CDR3 nucleotides: TGCGCCAGCAGCTTGATTCGACAGGGGATTAGGAGCAATCAGCCCCAGCATTTT. This gives the protein CASSLIRQGIRSNQPQHF.

This clonotype came up many times. The genes are TRBV6-6 and TRBJ2-2; the D gene is possibly TRBD2 (7 bases). V dropped 6 bases and J dropped 1 base, with 15 bases sitting between them. This CDR3 is 16 amino acids long. The germline gives CDR1 MNHNY, CDR2 SVGAGI (reference sequence). The CDR3 sequence: CASRRGGGGNTGELFF. The CDR3 region has the DNA TGTGCCAGCAGGAGGGGGGGAGGGGGGAACACCGGGGAGCTGTTTTTT.

This clonotype has a count of ten or more. This chain uses TRBV19 with TRBJ1-5; 12 bases fit TRBD1. This CDR3 spans 18 amino acids. Trimming removed 7 bases from V and 0 bases from J; junction bases left unmatched: 10. Germline assignment: CDR1 LNHDA and CDR2 SQIVND (reference sequence). The CDR3 DNA sequence: TGTGCCAGTAATTCCCCGGGACAGGGGGCTAATAGCAATCAGCCCCAGCATTTT. As protein: CASNSPGQGANSNQPQHF.

This clonotype occurred many times. The V call is TRBV7-9, the J call TRBJ2-1; the D is unclear. The germline V gene encodes CDR1 SEHNR and CDR2 FQNEAQ (reference sequence). The CDR3 contains 11 residues. V was clipped by 5 bases and J by 9 bases, with 8 bases between them. The chain's CDR3 is CASSIWGEQFF. CDR3 DNA: TGTGCCAGCAGCATTTGGGGTGAGCAGTTCTTC. Variable domain in full (rest from reference TRBV7-9 and TRBJ2-1): DTGVSQNPRHKITKRGQNVTFRCDPISEHNRLYWYRQTLGQGPEFLTYFQNEAQLEKSRLLSDRFSAERPKGSFSTLEIQRTEQGDSAMYLCASSIWGEQFFGPGTRLTVL.

As regards this clonotype: It may be a read error: a sequence one base away is much more abundant. This likely comes from a read error, as the CDR3 has no conserved phenylalanine or tryptophan at its end. This chain links TRBV12-3 or TRBV12-4 with TRBJ1-1; D may be TRBD1 (5 bases). The V end was cut by 6 bases, the J end by 3 bases, with 20 bases between. CDR3 length equals 16 residues. In DNA form, the CDR3 reads TGTGCCAGCAGAATAAGCCCAGGGAGAACGGACACTGAAGCTTTCATT. Its translation: CASRISPGRTDTEAFI.

The chain links TRBV7-9 to TRBJ2-2; no clear D. Germline CDR1 is SEHNR and CDR2 is FQNEAQ (reference sequence). Trimming stripped 5 bases from V and 6 bases from J, with 16 bases between. The length of the CDR3 is 15 residues. For the CDR3, the DNA is TGTGCCAGCAGCCACAGATCTGACGGATCCGGGGAGCTGTTTTTT. Translated, it gives CASSHRSDGSGELFF.

This clonotype was seen repeatedly, ten times or more. This chain uses TRBV28 with TRBJ2-3; D perhaps matches TRBD2 (5 bases). Germline assignment: CDR1 MDHEN and CDR2 SYDVKM. CDR3 length: 14 residues. Trimming shortened V by 6 bases and J by 3 bases, and 13 bases separated the two germline ends. The CDR3, as DNA: TGTGCCAGCAGGGACTCGAGACTGACAGATACGCAGTATTTT. Translation: CASRDSRLTDTQYF.

This clonotype was recorded at least ten times. This chain links TRBV20-1 with TRBJ2-3, with a tentative D call TRBD1 (6 bases). Germline V CDR1 and CDR2: DFQATT, SNEGSKA (reference sequence). V gave up 3 bases and J gave up 4 bases, with 11 bases separating them. The CDR3 loop spans 13 amino acids. As DNA, the CDR3 is TGCAGTGCTAGGGATAGGGGGTCAGATACGCAGTATTTT. It is translated as CSARDRGSDTQYF.

This clonotype counts as medium-sized. The rearrangement links TRBV11-2 to TRBJ2-1; 10 bases map to TRBD2. This CDR3 is 15 amino acids long. Germline V CDR1 and CDR2: SGHAT, FQNNGV. After removal of 2 bases from V and 5 bases from J, the junction contained 3 bases not matched to a gene. This chain's CDR3 is CASSLSGTSDNEQFF. The CDR3 DNA is TGTGCCAGCAGCTTATCCGGGACTAGCGACAATGAGCAGTTCTTC. Complete variable domain (other parts from reference TRBV11-2 and TRBJ2-1): EAGVAQSPRYKIIEKRQSVAFWCNPISGHATLYWYQQILGQGPKLLIQFQNNGVVDDSQLPKDRFSAERLKGVDSTLKIQPAKLEDSAVYLCASSLSGTSDNEQFFGPGTRLTVL.

This clonotype was detected many times. The V call is TRBV5-6, the J call TRBJ2-2; no reliable D call. The CDR3 is 14 residues long. Germline CDR1 is SGHDT and CDR2 is YYEEEE. The ends were cut back, 1 base at V and 9 bases at J, with 13 bases in the middle. The CDR3: CASSLLSPARELFF. The CDR3 DNA sequence: TGTGCCAGCAGCTTGTTGTCCCCCGCCCGGGAGCTGTTTTTT.

The sample holds many counts of this clonotype. The chain combines TRBV7-9 with TRBJ2-2; D unresolved. This CDR3 contains 14 residues. The germline gives CDR1 SEHNR, CDR2 FQNEAQ (reference sequence). The germline V and J ends were trimmed by 4 bases and 5 bases, with 11 bases remaining between them. The CDR3 DNA is TGTGCCAGCAGCTCCTTCACGGGTACCGGGGAGCTGTTTTTT. Its protein is CASSSFTGTGELFF.

This clonotype was recorded many times. The chain joins TRBV29-1 to TRBJ2-2, with TRBD2 as a possible D gene (5 bases). The CDR3 spans 11 residues. V gave up 4 bases and J gave up 6 bases, with 6 bases separating them. CDR1 and CDR2 from the germline V gene are SQVTM and ANQGSEA. The CDR3 spells CSVVRAGELFF. Written as DNA, the CDR3 is TGCAGCGTTGTGCGGGCCGGGGAGCTGTTTTTT.

This clonotype was seen repeatedly, ten times or more. The V and J genes are TRBV20-1 and TRBJ2-7; 9 bases agree with TRBD1. There are 14 residues in the CDR3. Germline V gene data show CDR1 as DFQATT and CDR2 as SNEGSKA (reference sequence). The V segment lost 6 bases and the J segment 6 bases; nucleotides outside the gene matches: 12. The CDR3 here is CSAAPRTGASEQYF. In DNA, the CDR3 is TGCAGTGCCGCCCCAAGGACAGGGGCCTCCGAGCAGTACTTC.

Only one count was recorded for this clonotype. Just one base apart from a much larger clone, this may be a read error. The rearrangement links TRBV20-1 to TRBJ2-2, with D possibly being TRBD1 or TRBD2 (5 bases each). Germline assignment: CDR1 DFQATT and CDR2 SNEGSKA (reference sequence). The CDR3 runs to 13 residues. DNA of the CDR3: TGCGCCGGGACGGCGGCGGTAACCGGGGAGCTGTTTTTT. This sequence encodes CAGTAAVTGELFF.

This clonotype was recorded at least ten times. The chain employs TRBV5-6 and TRBJ2-1; 9 bases agree with TRBD2. This CDR3 is built from 17 residues. Looked up from germline, CDR1 is SGHDT and CDR2 is YYEEEE. Trimming cost V 0 bases and J 3 bases; bases outside gene matches: 7. CDR3 bases: TGTGCCAGCAGCTTGGAAAGGCGGGGGGGGTTCTACAATGAGCAGTTCTTC. This sequence encodes CASSLERRGGFYNEQFF.

This clonotype was detected many times. The chain employs TRBV7-9 and TRBJ2-7, with 9 bases lining up with TRBD1. This CDR3 has 14 amino acids. Germline CDR1 and CDR2: SEHNR and FQNEAQ (reference sequence). The V segment lost 4 bases and the J segment 3 bases; nucleotides outside the gene matches: 4. The CDR3 region has the DNA TGTGCCAGCAGCTCCCGGACAGGGGACTACGAGCAGTACTTC. This sequence encodes CASSSRTGDYEQYF.

At least ten counts were recorded for this clonotype. The rearrangement joins TRBV2 to TRBJ2-2, with 11 bases identical to TRBD2. Per the germline V gene, CDR1 is SNHLY and CDR2 is FYNNEI. V lost 2 bases to trimming and J lost 0 bases; unmatched junction nucleotides: 8. The CDR3 runs to 19 residues. Written as DNA, the CDR3 is TGTGCCAGCAGTGAAAGGCTAGCGGGGGGCTACTCGAACACCGGGGAGCTGTTTTTT. Amino acids: CASSERLAGGYSNTGELFF. Combining the CDR3 with reference TRBV2 and TRBJ2-2 gives the whole variable domain EPEVTQTPSHQVTQMGQEVILRCVPISNHLYFYWYRQILGQKVEFLVSFYNNEISEKSEIFDDQFSVERPDGSNFTLKIRSTKLEDSAMYFCASSERLAGGYSNTGELFFGEGSRLTVL.

This clonotype showed up many times. V gene TRBV12-3 or TRBV12-4 combines with J gene TRBJ2-1, with D perhaps matching TRBD1 (5 bases). V was cut by 3 bases and J by 9 bases, with 12 bases left in between. CDR3 length: 13 residues. CDR3 region: CASSFQGRGEQFF. The CDR3, as DNA: TGTGCCAGCAGTTTCCAGGGTCGAGGTGAGCAGTTCTTC.

This clonotype was seen many times. The chain recombines TRBV30 with TRBJ2-1, with 8 bases aligning to TRBD2. The germline V gene encodes CDR1 GTSNPN and CDR2 SVGIG (reference sequence). The CDR3 has 16 amino acids. Losses at the gene ends were 5 bases for V and 9 bases for J; bases not matched to a gene: 18. CDR3 sequence (DNA): TGTGCCTGGGCGGTAGGTCCCGGGGGGGCACACAGTGAGCAGTTCTTC. This encodes CAWAVGPGGAHSEQFF.

This clonotype came up many times. The chain uses TRBV6-4 and TRBJ1-5; 8 bases align to TRBD1. Germline CDR1 MRHNA, CDR2 SNTAGT. The CDR3 covers 17 residues. Trimming removed 6 bases from V and 0 bases from J; junction bases left unmatched: 10. The CDR3 bases are TGTGCCAGCAGCCCAGAGACAGGGGATACTAGCAATCAGCCCCAGCATTTT. Its protein is CASSPETGDTSNQPQHF.

This clonotype was counted a few times. One end of the junction varies from germline; a read error may be responsible. The rearrangement uses TRBV20-1 and TRBJ1-5; D not certain. CDR1 is DFQATT and CDR2 is SNEGSKA in the germline V gene (reference sequence). The CDR3 loop spans 17 amino acids. CDR3 residues: CCARDGRVVGNNQPQHF. CDR3 sequence (DNA): TGCTGTGCTAGAGATGGGCGGGTGGTGGGAAACAATCAGCCCCAGCATTTT.

This clonotype was detected ten times or more. V and J are TRBV15 and TRBJ1-5; D is unresolved. The CDR3 has 16 amino acids. The germline gives CDR1 LNHNV, CDR2 YYDKDF (reference sequence). Trimming stripped 2 bases from V and 3 bases from J, with 14 bases between. The CDR3 spells CATSRTTMGVNQPQHF. CDR3 bases: TGTGCCACCAGCAGAACTACAATGGGCGTCAATCAGCCCCAGCATTTT.